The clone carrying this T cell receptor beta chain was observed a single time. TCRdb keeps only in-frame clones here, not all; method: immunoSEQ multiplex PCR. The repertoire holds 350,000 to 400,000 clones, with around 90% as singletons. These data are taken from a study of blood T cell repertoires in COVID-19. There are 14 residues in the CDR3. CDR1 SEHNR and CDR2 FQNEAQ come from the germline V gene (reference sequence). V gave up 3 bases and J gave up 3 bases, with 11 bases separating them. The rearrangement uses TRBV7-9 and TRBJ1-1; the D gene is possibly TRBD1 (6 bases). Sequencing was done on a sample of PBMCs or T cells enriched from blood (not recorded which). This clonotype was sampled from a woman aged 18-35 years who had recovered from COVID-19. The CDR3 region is CASSFPGADTEAFF. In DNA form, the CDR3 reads TGTGCCAGCAGCTTTCCAGGGGCGGACACTGAAGCTTTCTTT.